What follows is one T cell receptor beta chain and its context. The antigen is unknown. PCR employed 60 Vbeta and 13 Jbeta primers. Clones were sequenced by immunoSEQ multiplex PCR, and TCRdb holds only the in-frame ones, with some missing. This sample yields about 160,000 clones, of which about 80% are seen a single time; less than 2.5% belongs to the top ten. This record belongs to a study of cytomegalovirus exposure and HLA in healthy donors. General study results and limits: The classifier reportedly diagnosed cytomegalovirus status with high specificity and sensitivity.

The ends lost 7 bases at V and 4 bases at J; junction bases unmatched: 10. Germline CDR1 is MNHEY and CDR2 is SMNVEV (reference sequence). The length of the CDR3 is 16 residues. The material sequenced was PBMCs. The genes are TRBV27 and TRBJ1-5; 10 positions match TRBD1. The source is a man aged 50 to 59 in good health and CMV-seropositive. The CDR3 region has the DNA TGTGCCAGCATGAACCTGGGACAGGGGCCAAATCAGCCCCAGCATTTT. This gives the protein CASMNLGQGPNQPQHF.